Given below is one T cell receptor beta chain in context. Antigen: not known. The V and J ends lost 8 bases and 2 bases respectively, with 19 bases between them. The CDR3 covers 15 residues. Looked up from germline, CDR1 is DFQATT and CDR2 is SNEGSKA (reference sequence). The sample comes from a study of response to subunit inactivated influenza vaccine. Study results and caveats: After each seasonal influenza vaccination, few new T cells are recruited, the authors suggested.

TCRdb called the RT-PCR reads again in MiXCR, with one record for every CDR3 protein. There are around 750,000 distinct CDR3 sequences in the sample; roughly 20% occur only once, and around 9.6% lies in the top ten. This chain links TRBV20-1 with TRBJ2-1; perhaps TRBD1 as D (5 bases). The sequences come from PBMCs from blood, collected about 5 days after vaccination. This receptor was taken from a man aged 50-60 years who received an inactivated influenza vaccine. This CDR3 reads CSMSEERGPYNEQFF. The CDR3 nucleotides read TGCAGTATGTCCGAAGAAAGGGGCCCCTACAATGAGCAGTTCTTC.